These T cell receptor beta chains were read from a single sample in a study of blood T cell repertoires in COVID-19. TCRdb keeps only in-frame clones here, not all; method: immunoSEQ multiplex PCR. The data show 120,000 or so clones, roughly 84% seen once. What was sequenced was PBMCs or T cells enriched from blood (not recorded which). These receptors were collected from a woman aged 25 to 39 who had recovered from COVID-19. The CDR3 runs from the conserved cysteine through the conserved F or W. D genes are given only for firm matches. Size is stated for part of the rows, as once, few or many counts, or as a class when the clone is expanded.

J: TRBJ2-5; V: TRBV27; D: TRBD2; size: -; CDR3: CASRPSGGSFETQYF; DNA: TGTGCCAGCAGACCTAGCGGCGGGAGCTTCGAGACCCAGTACTTC
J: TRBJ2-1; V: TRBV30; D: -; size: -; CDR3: CAWNLQPFWSGQGEQFF; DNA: TGTGCCTGGAACCTCCAGCCCTTTTGGAGCGGGCAGGGTGAGCAGTTCTTC
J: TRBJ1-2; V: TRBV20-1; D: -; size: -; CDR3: CSARELYGYTF; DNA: TGCAGTGCTAGAGAACTTTATGGCTACACCTTC
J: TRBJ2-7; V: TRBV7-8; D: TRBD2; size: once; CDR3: CASSLGTRVYEQYF; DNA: TGTGCCAGCAGCTTAGGGACTAGGGTCTACGAGCAGTACTTC
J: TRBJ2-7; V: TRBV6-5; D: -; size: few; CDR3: CASRALGGRYEQYF; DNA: TGTGCCAGCAGAGCCCTTGGGGGGAGGTACGAGCAGTACTTC
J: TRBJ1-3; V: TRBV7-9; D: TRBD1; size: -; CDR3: CASSLVTGASGNTIYF; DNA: TGTGCCAGCAGCTTAGTAACAGGGGCCTCTGGAAACACCATATATTTT
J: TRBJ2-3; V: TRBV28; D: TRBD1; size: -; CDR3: CASSIAGTGITDTQYF; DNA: TGTGCCAGCAGTATCGCCGGGACAGGGATCACAGATACGCAGTATTTT
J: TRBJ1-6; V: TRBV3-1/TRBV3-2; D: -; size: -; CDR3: CASSQEDWWGGPLHF; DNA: TGTGCCAGCAGCCAAGAGGACTGGTGGGGGGGACCCCTCCACTTT
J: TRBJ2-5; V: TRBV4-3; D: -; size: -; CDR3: CASSQRIAPPQYF; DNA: TGCGCCAGCAGCCAAAGAATAGCGCCTCCCCAGTACTTC
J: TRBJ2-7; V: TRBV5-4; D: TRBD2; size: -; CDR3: CASRLAGGSGEQYF; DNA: TGTGCCAGCAGACTAGCGGGAGGGTCTGGGGAGCAGTACTTC
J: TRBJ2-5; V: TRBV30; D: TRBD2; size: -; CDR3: CAWNSHGTIQETQYF; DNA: TGTGCCTGGAACTCTCACGGGACTATCCAAGAGACCCAGTACTTC
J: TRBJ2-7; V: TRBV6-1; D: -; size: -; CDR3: CASSEALNSGYF; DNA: TGTGCCAGCAGTGAAGCCCTTAACAGCGGGTACTTC
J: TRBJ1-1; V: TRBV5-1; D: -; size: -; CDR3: CASSWGNRESNTEAFF; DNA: TGCGCCAGCAGCTGGGGAAACCGGGAGTCAAACACTGAAGCTTTCTTT
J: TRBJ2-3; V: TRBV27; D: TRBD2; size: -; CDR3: CASGRWEGLGADTQYF; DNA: TGTGCCAGCGGACGTTGGGAGGGCCTTGGAGCAGATACGCAGTATTTT
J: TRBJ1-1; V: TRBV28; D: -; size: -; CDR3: CASSPGGGQIEAFF; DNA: TGTGCCAGCAGCCCTGGGGGGGGACAAATTGAAGCTTTCTTT
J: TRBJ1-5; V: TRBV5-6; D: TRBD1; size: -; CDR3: CASSMTGKNQPQHF; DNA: TGTGCCAGCAGCATGACAGGGAAGAATCAGCCCCAGCATTTT
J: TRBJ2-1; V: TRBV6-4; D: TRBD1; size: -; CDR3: CASSETGEGNEQFF; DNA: TGTGCCAGCAGTGAGACAGGGGAAGGTAATGAGCAGTTCTTC
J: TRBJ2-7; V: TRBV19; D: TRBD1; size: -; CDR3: CASSIELTGDEQYF; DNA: TGTGCCAGTAGTATAGAGTTAACAGGGGACGAGCAGTACTTC
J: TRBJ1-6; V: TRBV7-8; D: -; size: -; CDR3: CASSSKARPTNSPLHF; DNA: TGTGCCAGCAGCTCAAAAGCTCGGCCGACAAATTCACCCCTCCACTTT
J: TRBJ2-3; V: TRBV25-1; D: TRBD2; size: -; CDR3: CASSDGRGGSTDTQYF; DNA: TGTGCCAGCAGTGACGGGAGGGGAGGAAGCACAGATACGCAGTATTTT
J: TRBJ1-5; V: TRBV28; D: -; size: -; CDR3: CASSPQGRVNQPQHF; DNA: TGTGCCAGCAGTCCCCAGGGCCGGGTAAATCAGCCCCAGCATTTT
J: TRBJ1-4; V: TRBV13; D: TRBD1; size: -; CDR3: CASSAGTGEDDEKLFF; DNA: TGTGCCAGCAGCGCCGGGACAGGGGAGGACGATGAAAAACTGTTTTTT
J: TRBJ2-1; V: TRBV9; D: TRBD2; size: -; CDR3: CASSQGLADNNEQFF; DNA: TGTGCCAGCAGTCAGGGACTAGCGGATAACAATGAGCAGTTCTTC
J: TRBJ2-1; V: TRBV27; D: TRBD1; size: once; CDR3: CASSSTTGTNEQFF; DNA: TGTGCCAGCAGTTCAACGACAGGGACCAATGAGCAGTTCTTC
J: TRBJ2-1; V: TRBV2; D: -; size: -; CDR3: CASRGARGNNEQFF; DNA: TGTGCCAGCAGGGGGGCTAGGGGAAACAATGAGCAGTTCTTC
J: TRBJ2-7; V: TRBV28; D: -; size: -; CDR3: CASSNLEGDLNEQYF; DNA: TGTGCCAGCAGCAACCTAGAGGGGGATTTGAACGAGCAGTACTTC
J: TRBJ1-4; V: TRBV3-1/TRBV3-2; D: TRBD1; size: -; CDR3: CASSPGDRGGEKLFF; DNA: TGTGCCAGCAGCCCTGGAGACAGGGGTGGGGAAAAACTGTTTTTT
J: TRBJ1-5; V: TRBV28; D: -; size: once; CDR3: CASRPLRGTGQPQHF; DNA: TGTGCCAGCAGACCCCTTAGGGGGACGGGTCAGCCCCAGCATTTT
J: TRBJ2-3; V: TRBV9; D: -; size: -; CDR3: CASSVAFGGGAQYF; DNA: TGTGCCAGCAGCGTAGCTTTTGGGGGAGGTGCGCAGTATTTT